The source of this TCR beta chain is a study of response to subunit inactivated influenza vaccine. Trimming left V 0 bases short and J 1 base short, with 10 bases between. The CDR3 consists of 16 residues. Germline V gene data show CDR1 as LGHDT and CDR2 as YNNKEL (reference sequence). TCRdb fed the RT-PCR reads into MiXCR, producing one record per CDR3 protein. The data hold about 620,000 distinct CDR3 sequences, with around 11% observed a single time. This clonotype was seen more than once but under ten times. The data were also submitted as part of a second study, on T cells expressing NK-cell markers. That publication notes: cDNA encoding TCR beta was synthesized via 5'RACE template switching incorporating UMIs. The share of CD8+ T cells held by dominant NKG2C+ clonotypes was roughly 1.0-7.5% in about six donors. There were a handful of donors in whom these clonotypes also led the CD3+CD56-NKG2C+ fraction.

The receptor's source is a man between 45 and 60 years old who received an inactivated influenza vaccine. This specimen was PBMCs from blood, taken on the day of vaccination. The chain is built from TRBV3-1 and TRBJ2-4; maybe TRBD2 (6 bases). The CDR3 DNA reads as TGTGCCAGCAGCCAAGAGGCGGGGAATGCCAAAAACATTCAGTACTTC. It encodes CASSQEAGNAKNIQYF.